Below, 22 T cell receptor beta chains from the same sample are listed, as sequenced in a study of cytomegalovirus exposure and HLA in healthy donors. 60 Vbeta and 13 Jbeta primers were used in PCR. This table comes from immunoSEQ multiplex PCR, and its TCRdb copy is limited to in-frame clones, with some not included. Counted here are under 150,000 clones, around 70% occurring once; the ten biggest clones make up about 3%. Sequenced: PBMCs. Receptor source: a man aged 30 to 39 in good health and CMV-seronegative.

This chain joins TRBV2 and TRBJ2-7, with TRBD1 identical over 8 bases. V lost 7 bases and J lost 7; bases outside the gene matches: 12. CDR1 is SNHLY and CDR2 is FYNNEI in the germline V gene. This CDR3 has 14 amino acids. DNA of the CDR3: TGTGCCAGCAAGGGGTTGGGACAGGCTATTGAGCAGTACTTC. This codes for CASKGLGQAIEQYF.

The rearrangement links TRBV2 to TRBJ2-7, with 8 bases matching TRBD1. After removal of 7 bases from V and 4 bases from J, the junction contained 9 bases not matched to a gene. The germline V gene has CDR1 SNHLY and CDR2 FYNNEI. The CDR3 has 14 amino acids. Written as DNA, the CDR3 is TGTGCCAGCACGGTCCAGGGGGCCAGGTACGAGCAGTACTTC. Its protein is CASTVQGARYEQYF.

This clone has a single count. This chain links TRBV4-1 with TRBJ2-7; 9 bases are shared with TRBD1. V lost 4 bases to trimming and J lost 3 bases; unmatched junction nucleotides: 1. Per germline, CDR1 MGHRA and CDR2 YSYEKL. The CDR3 runs 13 residues. The CDR3 reads CASSRDRDYEQYF. The CDR3 region has the DNA TGCGCCAGCAGCCGGGACAGGGACTACGAGCAGTACTTC.

The chain is built from TRBV6-6 and TRBJ2-7; D is possibly TRBD2 (5 bases). CDR3 length: 13 residues. Trimming shortened V by 4 bases and J by 5 bases, and 12 bases separated the two germline ends. CDR1 MNHNY and CDR2 SVGAGI come from the germline V gene (reference sequence). CDR3 sequence (DNA): TGTGCCAGCAGTTCCGAACTAGACAACGAGCAGTACTTC. Translation gives CASSSELDNEQYF.

V usage is TRBV19 and J usage is TRBJ2-5, with D possibly being TRBD1 (6 bases). Between the trimmed V and J ends, which lost 6 bases and 4 bases, there was a span of 12 bases. Looked up from germline, CDR1 is LNHDA and CDR2 is SQIVND (reference sequence). CDR3 length: 13 amino acids. The chain's CDR3 is CASRTRGSETQYF. The CDR3, as DNA: TGTGCCAGTAGGACCAGGGGTTCAGAGACCCAGTACTTC. The complete variable domain, with remaining parts taken from reference TRBV19 and TRBJ2-5, reads DGGITQSPKYLFRKEGQNVTLSCEQNLNHDAMYWYRQDPGQGLRLIYYSQIVNDFQKGDIAEGYSVSREKKESFPLTVTSAQKNPTAFYLCASRTRGSETQYFGPGTRLLVL.

The chain joins TRBV9 to TRBJ1-1; D gene unclear. The CDR3 totals 13 residues. In germline, CDR1 is SGDLS, CDR2 YYNGEE. The V end lost 3 bases, the J end lost 0 bases, and 6 bases lay between the germline ends. In nucleotides, the CDR3 is TGTGCCAGCAGCGCTACGTTGAACACTGAAGCTTTCTTT. It is translated as CASSATLNTEAFF.

This clone turned up a few times. This chain links TRBV5-4 with TRBJ2-1; D is ambiguous. Germline assignment: CDR1 SGHNT and CDR2 YYREEE (reference sequence). CDR3 length: 16 amino acids. V gave up 5 bases and J gave up 0 bases, with 15 bases separating them. CDR3: CASSYLSGRSYNEQFF. In nucleotides, the CDR3 is TGTGCCAGCAGTTATCTCAGTGGTCGCTCCTACAATGAGCAGTTCTTC.

This clone occurred a few times. The chain employs TRBV7-2 and TRBJ2-7, with D perhaps matching TRBD2 (6 bases). CDR3 size: 15 residues. Germline CDR1 and CDR2: SGHTA and FQGNSA. Trimming pared 5 bases from V and 0 bases from J, leaving 14 bases between. The chain's CDR3 is CASSQRLVSSYEQYF. The CDR3 bases are TGTGCCAGCAGCCAGAGACTAGTTTCCTCCTACGAGCAGTACTTC.

With respect to this clone: Distinct nucleotide sequences in the sample also encode this CDR3. The chain couples TRBV5-1 to TRBJ2-7; TRBD1 is a possible D gene (8 bases). The germline gives CDR1 SGHRS, CDR2 YFSETQ. The CDR3 spans 14 residues. The germline V and J ends were trimmed by 4 bases and 4 bases, with 15 bases remaining between them. In DNA form, the CDR3 reads TGCGCCAGCAGCCTGACAGGGGAGGGGTACGAGCAGTACTTC. It is translated as CASSLTGEGYEQYF.

The chain links TRBV2 to TRBJ2-6; TRBD1 matches at 10 bases. Germline CDR1 and CDR2: SNHLY and FYNNEI. J was trimmed by 0 bases and V by 6 bases; bases with no gene match: 8. The CDR3 consists of 18 residues. CDR3 loop: CASRGRTGGSSGANVLTF. The CDR3 DNA is TGTGCCAGCAGGGGCCGGACAGGGGGGAGCTCTGGGGCCAACGTCCTGACTTTC.

This clone has only a few counts. The rearrangement links TRBV11-2 to TRBJ2-2; 7 bases align to TRBD2. The CDR3 extends over 16 amino acids. Germline trimming cut 2 bases from V and 4 bases from J; bases unmatched to any gene: 7. Germline values: CDR1 SGHAT, CDR2 FQNNGV. CDR3 nucleotide sequence: TGTGCCAGCAGCTTATCCCGGGGGGAACTCACCGGGGAGCTGTTTTTT. Its translation: CASSLSRGELTGELFF.

This chain joins TRBV28 and TRBJ1-5; D may be TRBD1 (6 bases). Germline values: CDR1 MDHEN, CDR2 SYDVKM. V was pared by 5 bases and J by 3 bases, with 11 bases between. CDR3 size: 14 residues. This chain's CDR3 is CASSIQGANQPQHF. Here the CDR3 DNA reads TGTGCCAGCAGTATACAGGGTGCCAATCAGCCCCAGCATTTT.

The chain is built from TRBV18 and TRBJ2-7; 9 nucleotides line up with TRBD2. From germline, CDR1 is KGHSH and CDR2 LQKENI. V dropped 1 base and J dropped 0; count of bases not matched to a gene: 1. This CDR3 comprises 15 residues. The CDR3 DNA reads TGTGCCAGCTCACCACAGCGGGAGGTCTCCTACGAGCAGTACTTC. Encoded protein: CASSPQREVSYEQYF. The complete variable domain, with remaining parts taken from reference TRBV18 and TRBJ2-7, reads NAGVMQNPRHLVRRRGQEARLRCSPMKGHSHVYWYRQLPEEGLKFMVYLQKENIIDESGMPKERFSAEFPKEGPSILRIQQVVRGDSAAYFCASSPQREVSYEQYFGPGTRLTVT.

The chain couples TRBV7-2 to TRBJ2-1, with TRBD2 identical over 8 bases. Looked up from germline, CDR1 is SGHTA and CDR2 is FQGNSA. The CDR3 has 14 residues. With V trimmed by 8 bases and J by 0 bases, 3 bases remained unmatched. The CDR3 is CASGGGISYNEQFF. For the CDR3, the DNA is TGTGCCAGCGGCGGGGGGATCTCCTACAATGAGCAGTTCTTC.

The chain couples TRBV27 to TRBJ2-2, with a possible D match to TRBD2 (5 bases). Germline CDR1 reads MNHEY; CDR2 reads SMNVEV (reference sequence). Deletions cut 4 bases from V and 6 bases from J, with 15 bases between. This CDR3 region has 15 residues. CDR3 residues: CASSSLVRVPGELFF. The DNA of the CDR3 is TGTGCCAGCAGTTCACTAGTAAGAGTCCCCGGGGAGCTGTTTTTT.

The rearrangement joins TRBV30 to TRBJ1-1; 10 bases match TRBD1. With V trimmed by 3 bases and J by 0 bases, 7 bases remained unmatched. The CDR3 covers 16 residues. Germline V gene data show CDR1 as GTSNPN and CDR2 as SVGIG (reference sequence). CDR3 bases: TGTGCCTGGAGCGCCGGGACAGGGGAGATGAACACTGAAGCTTTCTTT. Its translation is CAWSAGTGEMNTEAFF.

V and J are TRBV6-5 and TRBJ2-7; perhaps TRBD2 as D (5 bases). Germline V gene data show CDR1 as MNHEY and CDR2 as SVGAGI. The V gene lost 0 bases and the J gene lost 2 bases, with 14 bases spanning the gap. CDR3 size: 16 residues. The CDR3 DNA follows: TGTGCCAGCAGTTACTCGCCCAGCGGCACTACCTACGAGCAGTACTTC. The encoded protein is CASSYSPSGTTYEQYF.

This clone was seen a single time. The V and J genes are TRBV6-6 and TRBJ2-1; D perhaps matches TRBD2 (7 bases). Trimming removed 7 bases at V and 8 bases at J, with 21 bases between. The CDR3 runs 15 residues. Germline V gene data show CDR1 as MNHNY and CDR2 as SVGAGI (reference sequence). The CDR3 loop reads CASIPRKGGGDEQFF. The CDR3 DNA sequence: TGTGCCAGCATCCCACGCAAGGGGGGGGGCGATGAGCAGTTCTTC.

The chain recombines TRBV5-4 with TRBJ1-6, with unresolved D. This CDR3 is built from 15 residues. Per germline, CDR1 SGHNT and CDR2 YYREEE (reference sequence). V lost 4 bases and J 8 bases, leaving 16 bases between the germline ends. The CDR3 protein is CASSPYLSRDSPLHF. DNA of the CDR3: TGTGCCAGCAGCCCATATTTGAGTCGGGATTCACCCCTCCACTTT.

The chain recombines TRBV5-6 with TRBJ2-2; possible D gene TRBD1, 5 bases. This CDR3 has 16 residues. Trimming removed 0 bases at V and 7 bases at J, with 16 bases between. Germline lookup yields CDR1 SGHDT and CDR2 YYEEEE. CDR3 amino acids: CASSLDPWTNYGELFF. The CDR3 nucleotides are TGTGCCAGCAGCTTGGACCCTTGGACAAACTACGGGGAGCTGTTTTTT.

The rearrangement links TRBV27 to TRBJ2-2, with D tentatively TRBD1 (6 bases). CDR1 is MNHEY and CDR2 is SMNVEV in the germline V gene (reference sequence). CDR3 length: 14 amino acids. Trimming cost V 6 bases and J 4 bases, with 12 bases left between them. As DNA, the CDR3 is TGTGCCAGCAGCGTACTAGGGGGCACCGGGGAGCTGTTTTTT. Its protein is CASSVLGGTGELFF.

The genes are TRBV19 and TRBJ1-1; possible D gene TRBD1, 5 bases. The CDR3 totals 13 residues. The germline gives CDR1 LNHDA, CDR2 SQIVND (reference sequence). Trimming took off 5 bases at V and 5 bases at J, with 12 bases between the two ends. The CDR3 DNA sequence: TGTGCCAGTAGTGGTCACGGGGGGACTGAAGCTTTCTTT. It translates to CASSGHGGTEAFF.